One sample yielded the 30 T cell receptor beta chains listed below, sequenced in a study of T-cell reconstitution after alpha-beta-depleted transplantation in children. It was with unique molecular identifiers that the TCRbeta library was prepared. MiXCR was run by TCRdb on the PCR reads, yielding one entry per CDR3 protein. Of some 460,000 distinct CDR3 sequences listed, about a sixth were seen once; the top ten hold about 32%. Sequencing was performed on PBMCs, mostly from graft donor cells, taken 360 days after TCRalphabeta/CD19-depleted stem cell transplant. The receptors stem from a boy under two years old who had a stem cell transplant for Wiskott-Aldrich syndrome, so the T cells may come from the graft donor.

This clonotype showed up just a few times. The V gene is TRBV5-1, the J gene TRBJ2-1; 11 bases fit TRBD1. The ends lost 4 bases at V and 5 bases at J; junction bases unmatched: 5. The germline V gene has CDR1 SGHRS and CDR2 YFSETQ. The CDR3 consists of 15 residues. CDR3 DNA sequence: TGCGCCAGCAGCCTCGGGACAGGGGGAAACAATGAGCAGTTCTTC. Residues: CASSLGTGGNNEQFF.

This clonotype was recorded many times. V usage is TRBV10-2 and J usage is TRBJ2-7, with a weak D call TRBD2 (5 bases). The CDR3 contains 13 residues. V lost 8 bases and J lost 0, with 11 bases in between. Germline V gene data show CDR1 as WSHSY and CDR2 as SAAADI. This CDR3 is CASFRGFSYEQYF. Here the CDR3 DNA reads TGCGCCAGCTTTCGAGGGTTCTCCTACGAGCAGTACTTC.

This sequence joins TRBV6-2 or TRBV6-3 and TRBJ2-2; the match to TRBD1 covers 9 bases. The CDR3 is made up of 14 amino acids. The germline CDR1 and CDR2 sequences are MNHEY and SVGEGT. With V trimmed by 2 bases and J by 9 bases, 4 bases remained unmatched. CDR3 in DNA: TGTGCCAGCAGTTACAGGGGACAGGGCAGGGAGCTGTTTTTT. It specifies CASSYRGQGRELFF.

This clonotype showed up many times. CDR3 nucleotides: TGTGCCAGCAGTTACGACAGGCGCGCTCAGCCCCAGCATTTT. Translated, it gives CASSYDRRAQPQHF. This chain connects TRBV6-2 or TRBV6-3 to TRBJ1-5, with D possibly being TRBD1 (6 bases). The CDR3 spans 14 residues. V lost 2 bases, J lost 6 bases, and 11 bases lay in between. Germline values: CDR1 MNHEY, CDR2 SVGEGT.

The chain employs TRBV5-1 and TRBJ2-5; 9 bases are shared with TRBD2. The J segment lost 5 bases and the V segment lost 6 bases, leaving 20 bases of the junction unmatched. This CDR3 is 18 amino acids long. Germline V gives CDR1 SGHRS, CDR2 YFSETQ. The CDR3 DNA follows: TGCGCCAGCACAGAAAGGTCTAGCGGGATAGGGTTATTCGAGACCCAGTACTTC. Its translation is CASTERSSGIGLFETQYF.

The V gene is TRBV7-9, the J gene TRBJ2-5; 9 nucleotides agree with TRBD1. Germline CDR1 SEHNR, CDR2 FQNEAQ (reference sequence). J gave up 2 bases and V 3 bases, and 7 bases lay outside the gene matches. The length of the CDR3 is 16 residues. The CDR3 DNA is TGTGCCAGCAGCTTTCCGGGACAGGGCTTTCAAGAGACCCAGTACTTC. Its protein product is CASSFPGQGFQETQYF.

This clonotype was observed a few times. The CDR3 protein is CASSGRQGSSGNTIYF. CDR3 DNA: TGTGCCAGCAGCGGGAGGCAGGGTAGCTCTGGAAACACCATATATTTT. The rearrangement uses TRBV12-3 or TRBV12-4 and TRBJ1-3; TRBD1 is a possible D gene (5 bases). The germline V and J ends were trimmed by 6 bases and 0 bases, with 15 bases remaining between them. This CDR3 has 16 amino acids.

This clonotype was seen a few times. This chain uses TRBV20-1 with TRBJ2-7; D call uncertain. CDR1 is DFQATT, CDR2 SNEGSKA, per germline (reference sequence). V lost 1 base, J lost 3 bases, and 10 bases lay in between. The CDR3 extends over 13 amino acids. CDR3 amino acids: CSARGTVLYEQYF. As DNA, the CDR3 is TGCAGTGCTAGAGGGACCGTTCTCTACGAGCAGTACTTC.

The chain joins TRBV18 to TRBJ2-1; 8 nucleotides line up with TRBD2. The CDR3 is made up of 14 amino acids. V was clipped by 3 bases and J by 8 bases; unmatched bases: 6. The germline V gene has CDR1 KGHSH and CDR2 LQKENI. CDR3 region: CASSPRTSFDEQFF. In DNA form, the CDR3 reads TGTGCCAGCTCACCCAGGACTAGCTTCGATGAGCAGTTCTTC.

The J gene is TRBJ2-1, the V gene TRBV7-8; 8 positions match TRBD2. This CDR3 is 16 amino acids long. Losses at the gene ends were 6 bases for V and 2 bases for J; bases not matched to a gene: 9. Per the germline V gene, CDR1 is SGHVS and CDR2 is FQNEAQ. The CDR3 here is CASRPVAGTPYNEQFF. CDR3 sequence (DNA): TGTGCCAGCAGACCCGTAGCGGGAACCCCCTACAATGAGCAGTTCTTC. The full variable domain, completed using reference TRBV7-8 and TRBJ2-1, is GAGVSQSPRYKVAKRGQDVALRCDPISGHVSLFWYQQALGQGPEFLTYFQNEAQLDKSGLPSDRFFAERPEGSVSTLKIQRTQQEDSAVYLCASRPVAGTPYNEQFFGPGTRLTVL.

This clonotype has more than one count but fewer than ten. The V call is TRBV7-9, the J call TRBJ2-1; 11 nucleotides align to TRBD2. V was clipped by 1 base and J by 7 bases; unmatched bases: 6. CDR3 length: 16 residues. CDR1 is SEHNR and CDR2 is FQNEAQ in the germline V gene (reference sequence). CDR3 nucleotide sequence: TGTGCCAGCAGCTTAGATGAGACTAGCGGGAATAATGAGCAGTTCTTC. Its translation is CASSLDETSGNNEQFF.

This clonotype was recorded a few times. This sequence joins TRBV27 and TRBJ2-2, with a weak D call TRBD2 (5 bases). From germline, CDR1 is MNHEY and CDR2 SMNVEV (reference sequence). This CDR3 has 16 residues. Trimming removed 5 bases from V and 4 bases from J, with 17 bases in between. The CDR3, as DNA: TGTGCCAGCAGTCCCCTTTATGGGAGCGGCACCGGGGAGCTGTTTTTT. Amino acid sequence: CASSPLYGSGTGELFF.

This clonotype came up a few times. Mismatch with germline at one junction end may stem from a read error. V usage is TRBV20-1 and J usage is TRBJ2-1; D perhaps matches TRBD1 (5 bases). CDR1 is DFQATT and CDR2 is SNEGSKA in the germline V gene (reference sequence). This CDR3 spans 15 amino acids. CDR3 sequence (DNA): TGCAGTGCTCCTAGGTGGCGACAGATTTACAATGAGCAGTCCTTC. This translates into CSAPRWRQIYNEQSF.

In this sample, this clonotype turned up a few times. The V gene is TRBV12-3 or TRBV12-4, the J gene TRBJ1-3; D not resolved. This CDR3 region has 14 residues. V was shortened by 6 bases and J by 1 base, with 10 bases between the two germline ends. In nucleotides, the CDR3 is TGTGCCAGCAGGAGAAGGCAGTCTGGAAACACCATATATTTT. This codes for CASRRRQSGNTIYF.

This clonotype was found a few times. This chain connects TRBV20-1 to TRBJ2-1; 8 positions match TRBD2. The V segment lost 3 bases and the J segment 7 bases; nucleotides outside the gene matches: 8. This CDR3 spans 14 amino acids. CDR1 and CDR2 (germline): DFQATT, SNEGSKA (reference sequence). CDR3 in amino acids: CSASRRGARNEQFF. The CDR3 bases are TGCAGTGCTAGCAGGCGGGGGGCTAGAAATGAGCAGTTCTTC.

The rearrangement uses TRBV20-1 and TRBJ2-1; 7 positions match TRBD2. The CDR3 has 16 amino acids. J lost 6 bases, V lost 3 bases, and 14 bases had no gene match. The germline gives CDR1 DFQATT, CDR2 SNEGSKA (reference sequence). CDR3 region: CSASPAGPRRTNEQFF. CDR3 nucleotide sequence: TGCAGTGCTAGCCCAGCGGGACCTCGCCGGACCAATGAGCAGTTCTTC.

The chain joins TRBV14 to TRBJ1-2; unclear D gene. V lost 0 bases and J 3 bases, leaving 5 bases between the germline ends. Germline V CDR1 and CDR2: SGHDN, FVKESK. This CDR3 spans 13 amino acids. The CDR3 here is CASSQDLYYGYTF. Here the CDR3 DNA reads TGTGCCAGCAGCCAAGACCTTTACTATGGCTACACCTTC.

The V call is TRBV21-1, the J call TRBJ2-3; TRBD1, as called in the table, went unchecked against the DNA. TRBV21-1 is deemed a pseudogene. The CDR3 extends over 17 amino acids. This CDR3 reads CASSTTPGQMSTDTQYF. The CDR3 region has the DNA TGTGCCAGCAGCACGACCCCGGGACAGATGAGCACAGATACGCAGTATTTT.

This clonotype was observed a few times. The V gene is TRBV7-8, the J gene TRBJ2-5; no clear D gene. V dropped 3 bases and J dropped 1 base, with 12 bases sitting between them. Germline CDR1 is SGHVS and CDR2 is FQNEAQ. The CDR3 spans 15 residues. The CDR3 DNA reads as TGTGCCAGCAGCTTTCTCCTGAGGCCCCAAGAGACCCAGTACTTC. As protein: CASSFLLRPQETQYF.

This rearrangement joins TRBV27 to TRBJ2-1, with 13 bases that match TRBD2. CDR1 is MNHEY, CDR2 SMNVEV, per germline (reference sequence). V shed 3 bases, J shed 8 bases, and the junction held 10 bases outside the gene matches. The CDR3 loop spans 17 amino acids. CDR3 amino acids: CASSFPQGLAGLDEQFF. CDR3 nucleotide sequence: TGTGCCAGCAGTTTCCCACAGGGACTAGCGGGATTAGATGAGCAGTTCTTC.

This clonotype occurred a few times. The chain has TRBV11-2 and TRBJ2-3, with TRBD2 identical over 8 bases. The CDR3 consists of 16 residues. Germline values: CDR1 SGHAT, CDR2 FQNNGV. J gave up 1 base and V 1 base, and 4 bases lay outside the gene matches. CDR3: CASSLALAGGTDTQYF. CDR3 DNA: TGTGCCAGCAGCTTAGCCCTAGCGGGCGGCACAGATACGCAGTATTTT.

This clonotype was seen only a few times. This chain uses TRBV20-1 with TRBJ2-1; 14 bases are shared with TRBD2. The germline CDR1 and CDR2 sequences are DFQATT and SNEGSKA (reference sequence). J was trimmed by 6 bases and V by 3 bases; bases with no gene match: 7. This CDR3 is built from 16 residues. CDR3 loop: CSASMAGTSGSNEQFF. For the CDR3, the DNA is TGCAGTGCTAGTATGGCCGGGACTAGCGGGAGCAATGAGCAGTTCTTC.

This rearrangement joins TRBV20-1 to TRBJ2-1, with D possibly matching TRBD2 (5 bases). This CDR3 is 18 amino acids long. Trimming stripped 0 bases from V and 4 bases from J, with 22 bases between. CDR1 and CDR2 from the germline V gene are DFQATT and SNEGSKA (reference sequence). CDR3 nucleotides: TGCAGTGCTAGAGACCCAAAGTCGGGCGGGTCTGGATACAATGAGCAGTTCTTC. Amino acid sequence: CSARDPKSGGSGYNEQFF.

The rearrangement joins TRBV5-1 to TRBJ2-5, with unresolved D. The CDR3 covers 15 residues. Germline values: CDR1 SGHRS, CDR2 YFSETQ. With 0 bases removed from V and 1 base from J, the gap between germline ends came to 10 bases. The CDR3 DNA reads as TGCGCCAGCAGCTTGGTAGGGCAGGCCCAAGAGACCCAGTACTTC. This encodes CASSLVGQAQETQYF.

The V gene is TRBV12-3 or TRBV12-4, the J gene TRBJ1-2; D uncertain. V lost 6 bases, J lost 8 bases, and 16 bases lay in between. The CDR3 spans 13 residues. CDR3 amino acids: CASRSPYGEGYTF. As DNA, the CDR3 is TGTGCCAGCAGGTCCCCGTACGGGGAGGGCTACACCTTC.

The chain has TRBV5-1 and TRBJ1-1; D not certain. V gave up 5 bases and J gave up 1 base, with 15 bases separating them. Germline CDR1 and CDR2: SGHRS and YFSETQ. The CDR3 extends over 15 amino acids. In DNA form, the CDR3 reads TGCGCCAGCAGTCCCAAAGTTACACCGAACACTGAAGCTTTCTTT. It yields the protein CASSPKVTPNTEAFF.

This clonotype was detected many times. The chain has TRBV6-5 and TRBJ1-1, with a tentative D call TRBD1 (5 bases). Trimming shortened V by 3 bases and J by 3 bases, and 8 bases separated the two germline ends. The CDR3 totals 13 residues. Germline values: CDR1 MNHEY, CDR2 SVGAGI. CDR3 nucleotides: TGTGCCAGCAGTTATCGGGGGGACACTGAAGCTTTCTTT. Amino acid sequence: CASSYRGDTEAFF.

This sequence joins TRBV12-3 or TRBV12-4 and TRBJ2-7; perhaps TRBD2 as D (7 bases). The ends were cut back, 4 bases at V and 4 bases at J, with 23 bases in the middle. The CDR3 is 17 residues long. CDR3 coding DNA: TGTGCCAGCAGTTCCATATCCGGCACGGGGGGCAGGTACGAGCAGTACTTC. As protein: CASSSISGTGGRYEQYF.

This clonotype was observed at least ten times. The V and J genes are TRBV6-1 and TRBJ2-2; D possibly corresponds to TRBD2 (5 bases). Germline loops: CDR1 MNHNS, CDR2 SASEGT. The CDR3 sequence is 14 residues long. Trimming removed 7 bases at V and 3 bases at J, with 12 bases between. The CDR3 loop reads CASNKSGYTGELFF. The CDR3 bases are TGTGCCAGCAACAAGAGCGGTTACACCGGGGAGCTGTTTTTT.

The CDR3 DNA reads TGTGCCAGCAGCTTAGGGACTCCAAGGAATGAGCAGTTCTTC. Its translation: CASSLGTPRNEQFF. The rearrangement joins TRBV7-9 to TRBJ2-1, with a weak D call TRBD2 (5 bases). This CDR3 region has 14 residues. Germline V gene sequence: CDR1 SEHNR, CDR2 FQNEAQ (reference sequence). Trimming took off 1 base at V and 7 bases at J, with 11 bases between the two ends.